Listed below are T cell receptor beta chains from one sample, sequenced in a study of OX40 agonist ivuxolimab in advanced cancers. Sequencing was performed with immunoSEQ multiplex PCR; in TCRdb, only in-frame clones are kept and a portion is missing. The data show around 57,000 clones, 84% seen once. Sequencing was performed on CD4+ or CD8+ T cells sorted from blood, taken in a trial of the OX40 agonist ivuxolimab. Receptors originate from an adult with an advanced solid tumor such as melanoma, head and neck, liver or kidney cancer. Each CDR3 is given with its conserved first and last residue. The order of the fields is clone size, D gene, CDR3 length, V gene, J gene, CDR3 protein, CDR3 DNA. D genes are given only for firm matches. The size field is filled for only some rows; it gives once, few, many or a size class.

.	.	14	TRBV5-1	TRBJ1-1	CASSLAIANTEAFF	TGCGCCAGCAGCTTGGCGATTGCGAACACTGAAGCTTTCTTT
.	.	14	TRBV7-9	TRBJ2-5	CASSHDRPQETQYF	TGTGCCAGCAGCCATGACAGGCCACAAGAGACCCAGTACTTC
.	TRBD1	15	TRBV6-5	TRBJ1-1	CASSRTGGGDTEAFF	TGTGCCAGCAGCCGTACAGGGGGAGGGGACACTGAAGCTTTCTTT
.	TRBD1	13	TRBV6-6	TRBJ2-7	CASSRDSSNEQYF	TGTGCCAGCAGCCGGGACAGTAGTAACGAGCAGTACTTC
.	TRBD1	16	TRBV4-1	TRBJ1-1	CASSQGGTGVPGRAFF	TGCGCCAGCAGCCAAGGGGGGACAGGGGTCCCCGGGCGGGCTTTCTTT
.	.	14	TRBV5-4	TRBJ1-1	CASSLDPGSGEAFF	TGTGCCAGCAGCTTGGACCCCGGGTCCGGTGAAGCTTTCTTT
.	.	14	TRBV6-1	TRBJ1-1	CASSGFTLNTEAFF	TGTGCCAGCAGTGGATTTACACTGAACACTGAAGCTTTCTTT
.	.	14	TRBV6-1	TRBJ1-1	CASQDGARSTEAFF	TGTGCCAGTCAAGACGGGGCGCGGAGCACTGAAGCTTTCTTT
.	.	14	TRBV18	TRBJ1-1	CASSPDSLATEAFF	TGTGCCAGCTCACCGGACAGCCTTGCCACTGAAGCTTTCTTT
.	TRBD1	19	TRBV15	TRBJ1-3	CATYPGTGPLGDYGNTIYF	TGTGCCACCTACCCCGGGACAGGGCCCTTGGGGGATTATGGAAACACCATATATTTT
.	.	13	TRBV6-1	TRBJ1-1	CASSVTSDTEAFF	TGTGCCAGCAGTGTGACATCTGACACTGAAGCTTTCTTT
.	.	14	TRBV5-4	TRBJ1-1	CASSFSRLNTEAFF	TGTGCCAGCAGCTTTTCTCGTCTGAACACTGAAGCTTTCTTT
few	.	13	TRBV9	TRBJ2-7	CASSVAHSYEQYF	TGTGCCAGCAGCGTAGCCCACTCCTACGAGCAGTACTTC
medium-sized	.	11	TRBV29-1	TRBJ1-1	CSVGGYTEAFF	TGCAGCGTGGGGGGGTACACTGAAGCTTTCTTT
.	TRBD1	15	TRBV11-2	TRBJ2-2	CASSSYRGRTGELFF	TGTGCCAGCAGCTCTTACAGGGGGCGCACCGGGGAGCTGTTTTTT
.	TRBD2	16	TRBV2	TRBJ2-5	CASRDLAGVLQETQYF	TGTGCCAGCAGGGACCTAGCGGGGGTGCTCCAAGAGACCCAGTACTTC
.	TRBD1	14	TRBV9	TRBJ1-1	CASSTDRVSSEAFF	TGTGCCAGCAGCACGGACAGGGTCAGCTCTGAAGCTTTCTTT
.	.	14	TRBV6-5	TRBJ2-2	CATSPDRNAGELFF	TGTGCCACCTCCCCGGACCGTAACGCCGGGGAGCTGTTTTTT
.	TRBD1	14	TRBV6-6	TRBJ1-2	CASTLQGVNYGYTF	TGTGCCAGTACACTACAGGGGGTGAACTATGGCTACACCTTC
few	TRBD1	14	TRBV5-3	TRBJ1-2	CARSPIGQGAGYTF	TGTGCCAGAAGCCCGATAGGACAGGGCGCCGGCTACACCTTC
.	.	15	TRBV19	TRBJ1-4	CASSAYRVTNEKLFF	TGTGCCAGTAGTGCGTACAGGGTCACTAATGAAAAACTGTTTTTT
.	.	17	TRBV6-1	TRBJ1-5	CASSERGGQNLHSTQHF	TGTGCCAGCAGTGAAAGAGGTGGACAGAACCTCCACTCCACCCAGCATTTT
.	TRBD1	14	TRBV5-1	TRBJ1-2	CASSPGGQAYGYTF	TGCGCCAGCAGTCCTGGGGGACAGGCGTATGGCTACACCTTC
.	.	15	TRBV6-6	TRBJ2-3	CASSYRGTGTDTQYF	TGTGCCAGCAGTTACCGGGGCACAGGCACAGATACGCAGTATTTT
.	TRBD1	17	TRBV14	TRBJ1-6	CASSFKDRGGHNSPLHF	TGTGCCAGCAGCTTTAAGGACAGGGGCGGCCATAATTCACCCCTCCACTTT
few	.	14	TRBV11-2	TRBJ1-6	CASSLATGNSPLHF	TGTGCCAGCAGCTTAGCCACAGGGAATTCACCCCTCCACTTT
.	TRBD1	14	TRBV2	TRBJ2-2	CASSGQGGIGELFF	TGTGCCAGCAGTGGACAGGGCGGTATCGGGGAGCTGTTTTTT
.	.	15	TRBV19	TRBJ2-3	CASSIASRGTDTQYF	TGTGCCAGTAGTATAGCTTCACGGGGGACAGATACGCAGTATTTT
.	TRBD1	13	TRBV19	TRBJ1-5	CASGSTGHQPQHF	TGTGCCAGTGGATCGACAGGGCATCAGCCCCAGCATTTT
.	.	14	TRBV7-3	TRBJ1-6	CASSRAGTNSPLHF	TGTGCCAGCAGCCGAGCAGGGACTAATTCACCCCTCCACTTT
.	.	15	TRBV9	TRBJ2-7	CASSVATSPAYEQYF	TGTGCCAGCAGCGTAGCTACGAGTCCCGCCTACGAGCAGTACTTC